This TCR beta chain was observed in a study of cytomegalovirus exposure and HLA in healthy donors. V shed 8 bases and J 5 bases; nucleotides not matched to a gene: 16. Germline CDR1 is SNHLY and CDR2 is FYNNEI. There are 18 residues in the CDR3. Nominally healthy donors provided the samples, though records likely missed some immune exposures. The PCR employed 60 Vbeta primers together with 13 Jbeta primers. As handled by the study authors: Per a later analysis, the number of unique TCR beta chains was approximately 80 million, of which about 11 million were shared. Clones were read by immunoSEQ multiplex PCR, and TCRdb kept only the in-frame ones, dropping some. The V and J calls and the clone size are those of that table, but D and trimming were determined from the DNA. The data hold about 140,000 clones, with approximately 70% observed a single time. Study-level findings and limits: Sequencing depth across donors, presence/absence analyses assumed, was roughly uniform.

In regard to this clone: Antigen specificity is unknown.

This clonotype originated in a woman aged 60-75 years in good health and CMV-seronegative. The sequencing input was PBMCs. The chain has TRBV2 and TRBJ2-5; 14 bases align to TRBD2. CDR3 DNA: TGTGCCAGCGAGGGACTAGCGGGAGACTACGTCAGGGGGGAGACCCAGTACTTC. It is translated as CASEGLAGDYVRGETQYF.